This TCR beta chain appears in the sequencing data of a study of shared clonotypes between healthy human individuals (dated by TCRdb to about 2020). Study-wide context: The cohort comprised a couple of women and three men aged 18 to 49 years. To estimate repertoire size and how much clonotypes are shared between individuals, the study performed deep sequencing of blood TCR repertoires from roughly five healthy adults. For each donor, three plates each were used for CD4 naive and CD4 memory, two plates were used for CD8 naive, and one plate was used for CD8 memory. Per donor, leukapheresis produced somewhere between about 0.9 and 9.5 billion PBMCs. Libraries were prepared and TCR repertoires were sequenced by different laboratories using diverse techniques, in order to increase sequencing depth and limit assay-specific biases. The research as a whole found: Even with the large sequencing depth, rarefaction of the sorted-subset datasets indicated that sequencing was incomplete. Based on pairwise subsampling, the degree of clonotype sharing among donors was expected to be affected by sequencing depth. About 5% of naive CD4, 3.5% of naive CD8, approximately 2% of memory CD4, and about 0.4% of memory CD8 clonotypes were shared across several donors. Only blood was sampled, and tissue TCR repertoires likely differ from those in blood. Naive subsets generally had larger estimated clonotype richness than memory subsets did. Compared with non-shared clonotypes, clonotypes shared by all four sorted-subset donors had higher generation probabilities. Because the study included a small number of donors, the genetic and exposure-history diversity represented was limited.

Using the deep immunoSEQ assay, TCR CDR3 regions were amplified from genomic DNA by multiplex PCR. Extracted genomic DNA from each cell subset was distributed evenly across all wells of several immunoSEQ 96-well plates, and each plate was treated as a replicate. Each replicate PCR for sorted subsets received around 210 ng genomic DNA, equal to tens of thousands of T cell genomes. Purified libraries were measured with a Qubit 3.0 fluorometer, size-checked on a Bioanalyzer 2100, and measured again with the KAPA Library Quantification kit. Every immunoSEQ 96-well plate was sequenced on a dedicated single-read 150-cycle Illumina NextSeq 550 flow cell. Per the authors' processing: Because the immunoSEQ output included only junctional sequences and no quality scores, the filtering could not be the same as the filtering used for full-length reads. Sequences were annotated with PyIR, a Python wrapper for IgBLAST v1.9, using IMGT germline references to assign V/J genes and CDR3. Reads with weak V/J assignments (E-value above 1e-6), missing CDR3, stop codons, out-of-frame junctions, or ambiguous translated residues were removed. V3J clonotypes were defined by identical inferred V gene, J gene, and CDR3 amino acid sequence. Percentage overlap between repertoires was computed as shared unique clonotypes divided by the size of the smaller repertoire. Repertoire richness was assessed with RTK rarefaction, the Chao1 estimator, and Recon v2.1 estimates of unobserved clonotypes. For all TCRbeta clonotypes obtained by the gDNA method from four donors, generation probabilities were computed with OLGA. TCRdb took this table from immuneACCESS and kept in-frame rearrangements with V and J called. Such tables lack part of the clones; where checked against another copy, unresolved V genes explain under half of the gap, and the rest is unexplained. The V and J calls and clone size were taken over from that table, and D and trimming were inferred from the DNA. The sample yields a few hundred thousand clones; about 69% were counted once. The top ten clonotypes cover 11% of the sample.

Healthy HIV-negative adults with no recently reported acute infections or vaccinations were included as donors. Every donor was a Caucasian adult residing in Nashville, Tennessee, USA. CD4+ T cells were enriched through magnetic negative selection, after which naive cells were positively selected on CD45RA and the remaining negative fraction served as the memory subset. After blood collection by leukapheresis, PBMCs were isolated using Ficoll-Histopaque density gradient centrifugation and then cryopreserved in the vapor phase of liquid nitrogen. Purity and quantity of every magnetically sorted T cell population were checked by analytical flow cytometry. From each sorted fraction, genomic DNA was isolated and quantified by UV absorbance on a Nanodrop 2000c. Concerning this clone: There is no known antigen for this receptor. Base-call qualities are not available, and no considerably larger clone is one nucleotide away.

Taken from cysteine to phenylalanine, the CDR3 has 13 residues. Here the CDR3 DNA is all that survives: 39 bases in frame from base 1. The CDR1 and CDR2 encoded by the germline V gene are SGHRS and YFSETQ. V and J are truncated by 4 bases and 1 base respectively, leaving an intervening sequence of 9 bases. The sequenced sample consisted of memory CD4+ T cells sorted from blood. The cell subset or site label corresponds to: CD45RA-negative fraction. The chain was built from TRBV5-1 and TRBJ2-7; TRBD1 is possibly the D segment (5 matching bases). This receptor was identified in a man aged 25 to 40 in good health. The CDR3 reads as follows: CASSMTESYEQYF. The nucleotide sequence reads TGCGCCAGCAGCATGACAGAGTCCTACGAGCAGTACTTC.